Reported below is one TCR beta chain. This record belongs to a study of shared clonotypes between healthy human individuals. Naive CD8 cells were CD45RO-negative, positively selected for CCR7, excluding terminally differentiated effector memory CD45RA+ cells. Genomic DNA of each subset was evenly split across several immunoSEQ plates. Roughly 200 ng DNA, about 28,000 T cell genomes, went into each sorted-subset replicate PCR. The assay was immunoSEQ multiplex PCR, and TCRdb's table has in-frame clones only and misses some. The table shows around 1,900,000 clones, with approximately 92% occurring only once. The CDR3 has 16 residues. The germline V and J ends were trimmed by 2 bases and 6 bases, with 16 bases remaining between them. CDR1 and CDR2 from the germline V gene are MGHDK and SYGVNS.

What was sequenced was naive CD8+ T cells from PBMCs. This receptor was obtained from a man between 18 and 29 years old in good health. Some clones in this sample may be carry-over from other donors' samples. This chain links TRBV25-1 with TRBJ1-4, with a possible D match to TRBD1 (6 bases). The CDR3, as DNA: TGTGCCAGCAGTGAAAGGACAGTGGGGTATGATGAAAAACTGTTTTTT. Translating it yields CASSERTVGYDEKLFF.